Each of the 32 T cell receptor beta chains below was sequenced from the same sample in a study of blood T cell repertoires in COVID-19. Measured with immunoSEQ multiplex PCR; TCRdb has only the in-frame clones, and not every one. The sample includes around 250,000 clones, 65% to 90% seen only once; the top ten take around 10%. The sample comprised PBMCs or T cells enriched from blood (not recorded which). Every receptor here comes from a woman between 50 and 59 years old with acute COVID-19.

The gene calls are TRBV5-8 and TRBJ2-1; weak D call: TRBD2 (7 bases). Germline V gene data show CDR1 as SGHTS and CDR2 as YDEGEE. This CDR3 has 15 residues. V dropped 0 bases and J dropped 8 bases, with 15 bases sitting between them. The CDR3 region has the DNA TGTGCCAGCAGCTTGGTTGGGGGGGGGCACGATGAGCAGTTCTTC. Protein: CASSLVGGGHDEQFF. Variable domain in full (rest from reference TRBV5-8 and TRBJ2-1): EAGVTQSPTHLIKTRGQQATLRCSPISGHTSVYWYQQALGLGLQFLLWYDEGEERNRGNFPPRFSGRQFPNYSSELNVNALELEDSALYLCASSLVGGGHDEQFFGPGTRLTVL.

This clone was seen once. The V and J genes are TRBV28 and TRBJ1-6; TRBD1 is a possible D gene (5 bases). This CDR3 spans 17 amino acids. CDR1 is MDHEN, CDR2 SYDVKM, per germline. Trimming removed 6 bases at V and 7 bases at J, with 22 bases between. The CDR3 DNA is TGTGCCAGCAGCCCCATTGGGGGGGGAGTTGAAAATTCACCCCTCCACTTT. Encoded protein: CASSPIGGGVENSPLHF.

The chain couples TRBV29-1 to TRBJ1-1; D is unresolved. Trimming took 4 bases from V and 0 from J, leaving 9 bases between them. The CDR3 consists of 13 residues. Germline V gene sequence: CDR1 SQVTM, CDR2 ANQGSEA. Here the CDR3 DNA reads TGCAGCGTTGTGCGCAGGCTGAACACTGAAGCTTTCTTT. It translates to CSVVRRLNTEAFF.

The chain combines TRBV6-4 with TRBJ2-2, with D possibly TRBD1 on 5 matching bases. This CDR3 region has 14 residues. Germline V gives CDR1 MRHNA, CDR2 SNTAGT. The V end lost 2 bases, the J end lost 3 bases, and 7 bases lay between the germline ends. The CDR3 reads CASSDDSYTGELFF. CDR3 in DNA: TGTGCCAGCAGTGACGACAGCTACACCGGGGAGCTGTTTTTT.

The chain combines TRBV15 with TRBJ2-7, with 7 bases identical to TRBD1. There are 15 residues in the CDR3. CDR1 is LNHNV and CDR2 is YYDKDF in the germline V gene (reference sequence). V lost 5 bases, J lost 6 bases, and 13 bases stayed unmatched. CDR3 amino acids: CATSPTGTVNGEQYF. The CDR3 DNA sequence: TGTGCCACCAGCCCGACCGGGACAGTTAACGGCGAGCAGTACTTC.

This sequence joins TRBV4-3 and TRBJ1-4; D may be TRBD1 (5 bases). Trimming left V 2 bases short and J 5 bases short, with 12 bases between. From germline, CDR1 is LGHNA and CDR2 YSLEER. This CDR3 spans 15 amino acids. The CDR3 loop reads CASSQLTGANEKLFF. CDR3 sequence (DNA): TGCGCCAGCAGCCAATTAACAGGCGCGAATGAAAAACTGTTTTTT.

The chain employs TRBV7-9 and TRBJ1-2; D not resolved. The CDR3 spans 11 residues. V lost 5 bases and J lost 2, with 3 bases in between. Germline loops: CDR1 SEHNR, CDR2 FQNEAQ (reference sequence). This CDR3 reads CASSQNYGYTF. In nucleotides, the CDR3 is TGTGCCAGCAGCCAGAACTATGGCTACACCTTC.

V and J are TRBV19 and TRBJ1-3, with 7 positions matching TRBD1. Germline trimming cut 4 bases from V and 2 bases from J; bases unmatched to any gene: 5. From germline, CDR1 is LNHDA and CDR2 SQIVND (reference sequence). CDR3 size: 15 residues. CDR3: CASSTGTATGNTIYF. The CDR3 coding sequence is TGTGCCAGTAGTACCGGGACAGCCACTGGAAACACCATATATTTT.

The chain couples TRBV7-9 to TRBJ2-3, with 8 nucleotides matching TRBD1. The CDR3 has 14 amino acids. V dropped 11 bases and J dropped 2; count of bases not matched to a gene: 9. Germline CDR1 SEHNR, CDR2 FQNEAQ (reference sequence). The CDR3 loop reads CAGRQGHNTDTQYF. The CDR3, as DNA: TGTGCCGGTAGACAGGGGCATAACACAGATACGCAGTATTTT.

This clone was picked up a small number of times. V is TRBV30 and J is TRBJ1-2; no definite D call. V was shortened by 0 bases and J by 8 bases, with 22 bases between the two germline ends. Per germline, CDR1 GTSNPN and CDR2 SVGIG (reference sequence). CDR3 length: 16 residues. The CDR3 loop is CAWSVRFGIGMGGYTF. CDR3 DNA sequence: TGTGCCTGGAGTGTACGCTTCGGGATAGGGATGGGAGGCTACACCTTC.

The V and J genes are TRBV5-4 and TRBJ1-3; 7 bases align to TRBD1. The CDR3 runs to 15 residues. In germline, CDR1 is SGHNT, CDR2 YYREEE (reference sequence). V shed 0 bases and J 4 bases; nucleotides not matched to a gene: 4. CDR3 nucleotides: TGTGCCAGCAGCTTGGGAGGGACAGAAGGAAACACCATATATTTT. The encoded protein is CASSLGGTEGNTIYF.

CDR3 protein: CASSPRDRGGPPLHF. The DNA of the CDR3 is TGTGCCAGCTCACCCCGGGACAGGGGAGGGCCACCCCTCCACTTT. The chain links TRBV18 to TRBJ1-6, with 10 nucleotides matching TRBD1. In germline, CDR1 is KGHSH, CDR2 LQKENI. This CDR3 has 15 amino acids. V dropped 3 bases and J dropped 11; count of bases not matched to a gene: 7.

The chain has TRBV3-1 (or the pseudogene TRBV3-2) and TRBJ1-6; D possibly corresponds to TRBD1 (5 bases). CDR1 LGHDT and CDR2 YNNKEL come from the germline V gene (reference sequence). V lost 0 bases to trimming and J lost 8 bases, with 11 bases between them. The CDR3 consists of 15 residues. The CDR3: CASSQECDSYSPLHF. In DNA, the CDR3 is TGTGCCAGCAGCCAAGAATGTGACAGCTATTCACCCCTCCACTTT.

The chain employs TRBV3-1 (or the pseudogene TRBV3-2) and TRBJ1-2; perhaps TRBD1 as D (5 bases). The CDR3 sequence is 15 residues long. Germline loops: CDR1 LGHDT, CDR2 YNNKEL (reference sequence). V lost 0 bases and J 5 bases, leaving 13 bases between the germline ends. The DNA of the CDR3 is TGTGCCAGCAGCCAAGATAGTCAGGGAAGGTATGGCTACACCTTC. It is translated as CASSQDSQGRYGYTF.

J is TRBJ2-7 and V is TRBV6-6, with a tentative D call TRBD2 (5 bases). V lost 5 bases and J 3 bases, leaving 14 bases between the germline ends. Germline V gene lookup returns CDR1 MNHNY and CDR2 SVGAGI (reference sequence). The CDR3 has 14 amino acids. CDR3 nucleotide sequence: TGTGCCAGCAGTCTCGGACTCGCGAGCTACGAGCAGTACTTC. This translates into CASSLGLASYEQYF.

This chain links TRBV4-1 with TRBJ1-5; D perhaps matches TRBD1 (6 bases). CDR3 length: 14 amino acids. V lost 6 bases and J 4 bases, leaving 13 bases between the germline ends. From germline, CDR1 is MGHRA and CDR2 YSYEKL. The CDR3 bases are TGCGCCAGCAGTACGGACAGAGGAAATCAGCCCCAGCATTTT. It is translated as CASSTDRGNQPQHF.

On this clone: The identical CDR3 is also encoded by other nucleotide sequences in the sample. The chain has TRBV19 and TRBJ2-3; 7 bases agree with TRBD1. The germline gives CDR1 LNHDA, CDR2 SQIVND (reference sequence). This CDR3 is built from 14 residues. Trimming cost V 5 bases and J 3 bases; bases outside gene matches: 5. The CDR3 DNA reads as TGTGCCAGTAGTCTGGGGACAGCGACAGATACGCAGTATTTT. As protein: CASSLGTATDTQYF.

The gene calls are TRBV7-9 and TRBJ1-1, with 9 bases fitting TRBD1. CDR3 length equals 14 residues. Trimming cost V 5 bases and J 6 bases; bases outside gene matches: 7. Germline V gene lookup returns CDR1 SEHNR and CDR2 FQNEAQ (reference sequence). The CDR3 region is CASSPGTGSAEAFF. The CDR3 coding sequence is TGTGCCAGCAGCCCCGGGACAGGGAGTGCTGAAGCTTTCTTT. Complete variable domain (other parts from reference TRBV7-9 and TRBJ1-1): DTGVSQNPRHKITKRGQNVTFRCDPISEHNRLYWYRQTLGQGPEFLTYFQNEAQLEKSRLLSDRFSAERPKGSFSTLEIQRTEQGDSAMYLCASSPGTGSAEAFFGQGTRLTVV.

This clone was picked up one time. This chain connects TRBV4-2 to TRBJ1-3; no clear D. Germline CDR1 and CDR2: LGHNA and YNFKEQ. The CDR3 totals 14 residues. V lost 4 bases to trimming and J lost 0 bases, with 7 bases between them. The CDR3 protein is CASSLGRSGNTIYF. The CDR3 nucleotides read TGTGCCAGCAGCCTGGGCCGCTCTGGAAACACCATATATTTT.

The chain is built from TRBV9 and TRBJ2-1; 7 nucleotides agree with TRBD2. CDR3 size: 13 residues. V was pared by 4 bases and J by 5 bases, with 3 bases of the junction left unmatched. Germline CDR1 is SGDLS and CDR2 is YYNGEE. CDR3 sequence: CASSPSGNNEQFF. CDR3 nucleotides: TGTGCCAGCAGCCCTAGCGGAAACAATGAGCAGTTCTTC.

The gene calls are TRBV7-9 and TRBJ1-2; D is unclear. This CDR3 region has 15 residues. CDR1 is SEHNR and CDR2 is FQNEAQ in the germline V gene (reference sequence). V lost 1 base to trimming and J lost 4 bases, with 13 bases between them. Here the CDR3 reads CASSLGAGSSYGYTF. In nucleotides, the CDR3 is TGTGCCAGCAGCTTAGGGGCAGGTTCATCCTATGGCTACACCTTC.

The J gene is TRBJ1-2, the V gene TRBV10-3, with 7 bases lining up with TRBD1. With V trimmed by 0 bases and J by 8 bases, 3 bases remained unmatched. CDR1 and CDR2 (germline): ENHRY, SYGVKD. CDR3 length equals 13 residues. CDR3 in amino acids: CAISESTGQGYTF. The CDR3 coding sequence is TGTGCCATCAGTGAGTCGACGGGACAGGGCTACACCTTC.

The chain couples TRBV3-1 (or the pseudogene TRBV3-2) to TRBJ1-3; 9 bases align to TRBD1. Germline V gives CDR1 LGHDT, CDR2 YNNKEL (reference sequence). Trimming at V came to 6 bases and at J to 3 bases, leaving 6 bases not matched to a gene. The CDR3 consists of 15 residues. Written as DNA, the CDR3 is TGTGCCAGCAGAGACAGGGGGAGATTTGGAAACACCATATATTTT. It codes for CASRDRGRFGNTIYF.

This clone was seen ten or more times. The chain carries TRBV7-6 and TRBJ1-3, with D possibly matching TRBD1 (6 bases). V was clipped by 3 bases and J by 4 bases, with 13 bases between them. The CDR3 extends over 15 amino acids. Germline V gene data show CDR1 as SGHVS and CDR2 as FNYEAQ. The CDR3 region is CASSLAGARGNTIYF. The CDR3 bases are TGTGCCAGCAGCTTGGCAGGGGCGAGGGGAAACACCATATATTTT.

For this clone: One end of the junction varies from germline; a read error may be responsible. The rearrangement links TRBV3-1 (or the pseudogene TRBV3-2) to TRBJ2-3, with D possibly TRBD1 on 5 matching bases. The V gene's germline CDR1 is LGHDT and CDR2 YNNKEL (reference sequence). The CDR3 is 15 residues long. CDR3 bases: TGTGCCAGCAGGCAAGGGTCAGGGTATCCAGATACGCAGTATTTT. It is translated as CASRQGSGYPDTQYF.

The CDR3 here is CASSVGQGKANSPLHF. The CDR3 DNA reads TGTGCCAGCAGCGTAGGTCAGGGCAAGGCTAATTCACCCCTCCACTTT. This rearrangement joins TRBV9 to TRBJ1-6; TRBD1 is a possible D gene (5 bases). V gave up 0 bases and J gave up 6 bases, with 13 bases separating them. This CDR3 spans 16 amino acids. The germline V gene encodes CDR1 SGDLS and CDR2 YYNGEE.

The CDR3 region has the DNA TGTGCCAGCAGCCAAGGCCGGGAGAAGGGTAAGGACTACGAGCAGTACTTC. Translated, it gives CASSQGREKGKDYEQYF. This chain uses TRBV3-1 (or the pseudogene TRBV3-2) with TRBJ2-7; the D gene is possibly TRBD2 (6 bases). Germline V gene data show CDR1 as LGHDT and CDR2 as YNNKEL (reference sequence). V gave up 1 base and J gave up 3 bases, with 19 bases separating them. This CDR3 comprises 17 residues.

The V call is TRBV29-1, the J call TRBJ1-2, with D tentatively TRBD1 (5 bases). The CDR3 has 13 amino acids. V lost 4 bases and J lost 6, with 15 bases in between. In germline, CDR1 is SQVTM, CDR2 ANQGSEA. CDR3 nucleotide sequence: TGCAGCGTTGTCGGCAGGGAAAACGATGGCTACACCTTC. The encoded protein is CSVVGRENDGYTF.

The chain is built from TRBV20-1 and TRBJ1-6; 9 bases match TRBD1. Trimming cost V 3 bases and J 9 bases; bases outside gene matches: 6. This CDR3 spans 14 amino acids. Germline lookup yields CDR1 DFQATT and CDR2 SNEGSKA (reference sequence). For the CDR3, the DNA is TGCAGTGCTAGTACCGGGACAGGGCTTTCACCCCTCCACTTT. Translating gives CSASTGTGLSPLHF.

The rearrangement uses TRBV29-1 and TRBJ1-2; TRBD1 aligns across 7 bases. CDR3 length equals 12 residues. Losses at the gene ends were 2 bases for V and 8 bases for J; bases not matched to a gene: 5. Germline V CDR1 and CDR2: SQVTM, ANQGSEA. The CDR3 loop is CSVENRGYGYTF. DNA of the CDR3: TGCAGCGTTGAAAACAGGGGCTACGGCTACACCTTC.

The V call is TRBV19, the J call TRBJ2-1; TRBD2 agrees at 9 bases. This CDR3 region has 19 residues. Per the germline V gene, CDR1 is LNHDA and CDR2 is SQIVND (reference sequence). Unmatched junction bases numbered 11, after V lost 2 bases and J lost 0 bases. Written as DNA, the CDR3 is TGTGCCAGTAGTATACCCTCAGCGGGGGGACCCCTCTCCTACAATGAGCAGTTCTTC. It codes for CASSIPSAGGPLSYNEQFF.

This clone was detected many times. The chain carries TRBV4-3 and TRBJ1-6; TRBD1 might be the D (5 bases). The germline V gene encodes CDR1 LGHNA and CDR2 YSLEER. The CDR3 is 14 residues long. Trimming shortened V by 5 bases and J by 2 bases, and 7 bases separated the two germline ends. The CDR3 region has the DNA TGCGCCAGCAGCTCAGGGCCCTATAATTCACCCCTCCACTTT. It is translated as CASSSGPYNSPLHF.